This T cell receptor (beta chain) appears in the sequencing data of a study of T cells in Graves' hyperthyroidism and ophthalmopathy. Study results and limitations: Most clonotypes expanded in the thyroid (above 0.001) were also present in blood.

This clonotype was counted ten times or more. The antigen is undetermined. In making diagnoses, clinical symptoms, serum thyroxine and TRAb, thyroid ultrasound and orbital computed tomography were all used. RNA transcripts yielded amplified TCR beta CDR3 regions. HTBI primers drove first-round RT-PCR of the TCR CDR3. TCRdb used MiXCR to reprocess the multiplex PCR reads, holding one entry per CDR3 protein. The table has more than 650,000 distinct CDR3 sequences, 12% to 15% seen once. Per the germline V gene, CDR1 is MNHNS and CDR2 is SASEGT. The CDR3 runs 15 residues. J gave up 3 bases and V 6 bases, and 8 bases lay outside the gene matches.

This chain joins TRBV6-1 and TRBJ2-1, with TRBD2 matching over 7 bases. This TCR came from a woman aged 18-35 years with Graves' hyperthyroidism. Sequenced: blood. The CDR3 DNA reads TGTGCCAGCAGCCTAAGCGGGGCTCGCTACAATGAGCAGTTCTTC. It translates to CASSLSGARYNEQFF.